This T cell receptor beta chain was retrieved from a study of T cell responses to AZD1222 COVID-19 vaccine. The overall study: Second doses at about 4 or about 12 weeks were pooled. Overall study results and limits: The repertoires were collected only after the peak T cell response. White British people made up most donors, females outnumbered males, and clonal diversity was possibly underestimated.

The table came from immunoSEQ multiplex PCR; TCRdb's copy has only in-frame clones and leaves some out. The data hold 150,000 to 200,000 clones, with roughly 91% observed a single time. About this clone itself: Its antigen is still unknown.

The receptor's source is an adult in good health. The specimen comprised peripheral blood, sampled on day 0 of AZD1222 vaccination.

CDR3 protein: CSVAIMNTEAFF. The DNA for the CDR3 is TGCAGCGTTGCTATCATGAACACTGAAGCTTTCTTT. The chain combines TRBV29-1 with TRBJ1-1; no clear D. Trimming left V 4 bases short and J 0 bases short, with 6 bases between. CDR3 length: 12 residues. Germline CDR1 and CDR2: SQVTM and ANQGSEA.